The clone carrying this T cell receptor beta chain was seen more than once but under ten times. This sample was taken from a study of blood T cell repertoires in COVID-19. Overall study: PBMCs, B-cell-depleted T cells, or T cells were the source of the cDNA or gDNA that made up the material.

Germline assignment: CDR1 LGHNA and CDR2 YNFKEQ. The CDR3 totals 17 residues. V was shortened by 2 bases and J by 0 bases, with 11 bases between the two germline ends. The table came from immunoSEQ multiplex PCR; TCRdb's copy has only in-frame clones and leaves some out. The sample lists hundreds of thousands of clones; approximately 85% were seen once. The cohort comprised adults aged 18 to 89 years residing in 20 to 30 US areas. Assignment of participants to cohorts was predicated upon participant-reported clinical history. V is TRBV4-2 and J is TRBJ1-6, with D perhaps TRBD1 (5 bases). Sequencing was carried out using PBMCs or T cells enriched from blood (not recorded which). The clonotype was recovered from a man younger than 40 who had recovered from COVID-19. The CDR3 coding sequence is TGTGCCAGCAGCCAACGTACAGGTGGCTCCTATAATTCACCCCTCCACTTT. Translated: CASSQRTGGSYNSPLHF.